These 18 T cell receptor beta chains share one sample of origin, sequenced in a study of control samples from healthy donors and cancer patients. Sequencing used immunoSEQ multiplex PCR; TCRdb keeps in-frame clones, though not all of them. The sample carries 390,000 or so clones, approximately 92% recorded once. Sequencing input: PBMCs. The receptors were gathered from a man aged 40-50 years with head and neck cancer.

The count of this clone is one. The rearrangement joins TRBV15 to TRBJ2-2, with D perhaps given as TRBD1 or TRBD2 (7 bases each). CDR1 LNHNV and CDR2 YYDKDF come from the germline V gene (reference sequence). Trimming took 1 base from V and 3 from J, leaving 15 bases between them. The CDR3 consists of 17 residues. The CDR3 nucleotides read TGTGCCACCAGCAGAGTCCGGGCAGGGGGGGACACCGGGGAGCTGTTTTTT. Protein: CATSRVRAGGDTGELFF.

This clone was counted a single time. The V and J genes are TRBV6-5 and TRBJ2-7; D perhaps matches TRBD2 (6 bases). The CDR3 runs to 15 residues. Germline CDR1 and CDR2: MNHEY and SVGAGI. Trimming pared 7 bases from V and 3 bases from J, leaving 19 bases between. CDR3 region: CASTPLAEEFYEQYF. CDR3 DNA sequence: TGTGCCAGCACCCCGTTAGCGGAAGAGTTCTACGAGCAGTACTTC.

Concerning this clone itself: This sample includes further DNA sequences coding for the same CDR3. This chain uses TRBV4-2 with TRBJ2-1, with TRBD1 identical over 8 bases. The germline V gene encodes CDR1 LGHNA and CDR2 YNFKEQ. This CDR3 spans 14 amino acids. V lost 5 bases and J lost 9; bases outside the gene matches: 9. The CDR3 sequence: CASSTGQGIAEQFF. The CDR3 coding sequence is TGTGCCAGCAGCACCGGACAGGGTATAGCTGAGCAGTTCTTC.

The V and J genes are TRBV11-2 and TRBJ2-7; no reliable D call. This CDR3 spans 11 amino acids. Per germline, CDR1 SGHAT and CDR2 FQNNGV. V was clipped by 2 bases and J by 5 bases, with 4 bases between them. Written as DNA, the CDR3 is TGTGCCAGCAGCTTAAGGGACGAGCAGTACTTC. Translated: CASSLRDEQYF.

In this sample, this clone turned up once. The chain employs TRBV9 and TRBJ1-6; the D gene is possibly TRBD1 (5 bases). CDR3 size: 15 residues. Trimming removed 2 bases from V and 8 bases from J, with 14 bases in between. CDR1 and CDR2 from the germline V gene are SGDLS and YYNGEE. The DNA for the CDR3 is TGTGCCAGCAGCGTTCAGGGCAGGGAGGATTCACCCCTCCACTTT. The encoded protein is CASSVQGREDSPLHF.

The gene calls are TRBV9 and TRBJ1-1; weak D call: TRBD1 (5 bases). The V end was cut by 0 bases, the J end by 3 bases, with 18 bases between. This CDR3 has 17 residues. Germline CDR1 reads SGDLS; CDR2 reads YYNGEE. CDR3 loop: CASSVDGWGSGDTEAFF. In DNA form, the CDR3 reads TGTGCCAGCAGCGTAGACGGCTGGGGCTCGGGGGACACTGAAGCTTTCTTT.

The J gene is TRBJ2-1, the V gene TRBV30, with 7 bases lining up with TRBD2. Per germline, CDR1 GTSNPN and CDR2 SVGIG (reference sequence). The CDR3 has 15 residues. V lost 5 bases, J lost 4 bases, and 11 bases stayed unmatched. CDR3 DNA: TGTGCCTGGTACCCCCTAGGGACTAAGTACAATGAGCAGTTCTTC. Protein product: CAWYPLGTKYNEQFF.

The V call is TRBV9, the J call TRBJ1-4, with D unresolved. The CDR3 contains 16 residues. Germline assignment: CDR1 SGDLS and CDR2 YYNGEE. V shed 0 bases and J shed 9 bases, with 18 bases lying between them. The CDR3: CASSVESWGTGQKLFF. CDR3 DNA: TGTGCCAGCAGCGTAGAGTCCTGGGGAACCGGTCAAAAACTGTTTTTT. The whole variable domain, remainder taken from reference TRBV9 and TRBJ1-4, is DSGVTQTPKHLITATGQRVTLRCSPRSGDLSVYWYQQSLDQGLQFLIQYYNGEERAKGNILERFSAQQFPDLHSELNLSSLELGDSALYFCASSVESWGTGQKLFFGSGTQLSVL.

The CDR3: CASGYSYEQYF. CDR3 DNA: TGTGCCAGCGGGTACTCCTACGAGCAGTACTTC. V is TRBV3-1 (or the pseudogene TRBV3-2) and J is TRBJ2-7; D ambiguous. Germline-derived CDR1 and CDR2 are LGHDT and YNNKEL (reference sequence). The length of the CDR3 is 11 residues. Between the trimmed V and J ends, which lost 8 bases and 0 bases, there was a span of 5 bases.

This chain links TRBV18 with TRBJ2-7; TRBD1 agrees at 8 bases. V dropped 3 bases and J dropped 2; count of bases not matched to a gene: 6. This CDR3 comprises 15 residues. Germline values: CDR1 KGHSH, CDR2 LQKENI. The CDR3 region is CASSPGTGETYEQYF. The DNA for the CDR3 is TGTGCCAGCTCACCTGGGACAGGTGAGACCTACGAGCAGTACTTC.

DNA for the CDR3: TGTGCCAGCAGCTTCGGGAACGAGCAGTACTTC. Amino acid sequence: CASSFGNEQYF. The V and J genes are TRBV5-6 and TRBJ2-7, with a tentative D call TRBD2 (5 bases). Germline V gene data show CDR1 as SGHDT and CDR2 as YYEEEE. The CDR3 spans 11 residues. V gave up 2 bases and J gave up 5 bases, with 5 bases separating them.

This chain joins TRBV11-2 and TRBJ1-3, with D perhaps TRBD1 (5 bases). Germline CDR1 and CDR2: SGHAT and FQNNGV. The CDR3 extends over 17 amino acids. Deletions cut 5 bases from V and 3 bases from J, with 20 bases between. CDR3 bases: TGTGCCAGCAGCCGCCGGGGACTCCCCTGGAGTGGAAACACCATATATTTT. Protein product: CASSRRGLPWSGNTIYF.

This chain uses TRBV27 with TRBJ2-5; 11 nucleotides align to TRBD1. V lost 5 bases, J lost 5 bases, and 1 base stayed unmatched. Germline assignment: CDR1 MNHEY and CDR2 SMNVEV (reference sequence). The CDR3 covers 13 residues. The CDR3 region is CASSRDRGETQYF. DNA for the CDR3: TGTGCCAGCAGTCGGGACAGGGGGGAGACCCAGTACTTC.

The J gene is TRBJ2-1, the V gene TRBV5-4, with 7 bases that match TRBD2. The junction had 6 bases not matched to a gene; V was cut back by 1 base and J by 2 bases. The CDR3 runs to 16 residues. The germline V gene has CDR1 SGHNT and CDR2 YYREEE (reference sequence). CDR3 coding DNA: TGTGCCAGCAGCTTGAGGGCGGCGGGGGCCTACAATGAGCAGTTCTTC. Protein: CASSLRAAGAYNEQFF.

This clone was recorded once. The V and J genes are TRBV2 and TRBJ2-1; TRBD1 aligns across 8 bases. With V trimmed by 6 bases and J by 10 bases, 17 bases remained unmatched. The CDR3 length is 16 residues. The V gene's germline CDR1 is SNHLY and CDR2 FYNNEI. CDR3 residues: CASSLTGGARGNEQFF. The CDR3 nucleotides read TGTGCCAGCAGCCTCACAGGGGGAGCAAGGGGTAACGAGCAGTTCTTC.

This clone was observed a handful of times. The chain is built from TRBV6-6 and TRBJ1-6; 8 bases agree with TRBD1. The germline V gene has CDR1 MNHNY and CDR2 SVGAGI (reference sequence). The ends lost 6 bases at V and 9 bases at J; junction bases unmatched: 7. The CDR3 consists of 14 residues. CDR3 amino acids: CASRGQGEGSPLHF. Written as DNA, the CDR3 is TGTGCCAGCAGAGGACAGGGCGAAGGTTCACCCCTCCACTTT.

On this clone itself: The CDR3 does not close with the conserved phenylalanine or tryptophan, likely indicating a read error. No DNA is shown, since the ends of the CDR3 on it are uncertain; the CDR3 is the one TCRdb lists. This chain connects TRBV7-2 to TRBJ1-2. CDR1 is SGHTA and CDR2 is FQGNSA in the germline V gene. The CDR3 is made up of 11 amino acids, end residues included. CDR3 amino acids: CASSLDGGLTI.

The chain carries TRBV11-1 and TRBJ2-7, with D uncertain. In germline, CDR1 is SGHAT, CDR2 FQDESV (reference sequence). Trimming stripped 3 bases from V and 5 bases from J, with 11 bases between. The CDR3 spans 13 residues. The CDR3 is CASSFPGGDEQYF. CDR3 coding DNA: TGTGCCAGCAGCTTTCCGGGTGGAGACGAGCAGTACTTC.